What follows are 28 T cell receptor beta chains derived from one specimen sequenced in a study of T-cell memory formation after mild COVID-19 (dated by TCRdb to 2020 to 2023). Libraries were constructed by 5' RACE. Instrument used: Illumina NovaSeq 6000. The raw public reads went through TCRdb reprocessing: fastp at Q25, MiXCR clone calling, in-frame beta chains kept. Each entry is one CDR3 protein sequence, shown with its most common DNA and genes. In all, the sample holds over 300,000 distinct CDR3 sequences, and less than 25% of those were seen once. The biggest ten clones account for roughly a fifth of the sample. What was sequenced was PBMCs or a T cell subset sorted from them (not recorded which). The receptors shown here come from a young man who had mild COVID-19 (a few samples of this study predate the infection). The sample titles of this study are shuffled in the database, so cell type and time point are left out; the donor was told from shared clones.

This clonotype has more than one count but fewer than ten. Written as DNA, the CDR3 is TGTGCCAGCAGTTTCCTCCTAGCGGGGGGCCCCCCTAGCACAGATACGCAGTATTTT. Its translation is CASSFLLAGGPPSTDTQYF. The V and J genes are TRBV27 and TRBJ2-3, with 11 bases matching TRBD2. Looked up from germline, CDR1 is MNHEY and CDR2 is SMNVEV (reference sequence). CDR3 length: 19 amino acids. With V trimmed by 3 bases and J by 0 bases, 11 bases remained unmatched.

V gene TRBV4-1 combines with J gene TRBJ1-1, with TRBD1 matching over 12 bases. The trim removed 4 bases at V and 5 bases at J, leaving 5 bases unmatched. Germline lookup yields CDR1 MGHRA and CDR2 YSYEKL. This CDR3 has 15 residues. The CDR3 nucleotides are TGCGCCAGCAGCCGACTGGGACAGGGGGCTACTGAAGCTTTCTTT. It codes for CASSRLGQGATEAFF.

V gene TRBV6-4 combines with J gene TRBJ2-6; D gene uncertain. CDR1 is MRHNA and CDR2 is SNTAGT in the germline V gene. The CDR3 runs 14 residues. V shed 6 bases and J shed 0 bases, with 6 bases lying between them. CDR3 region: CASRDDSGANVLTF. The CDR3 nucleotides are TGTGCCAGCAGAGACGACTCTGGGGCCAACGTCCTGACTTTC.

This clonotype was detected a few times. The chain recombines TRBV29-1 with TRBJ2-5; D might be TRBD1 (6 bases). Per germline, CDR1 SQVTM and CDR2 ANQGSEA. Trimming removed 4 bases at V and 0 bases at J, with 21 bases between. The CDR3 totals 17 residues. The CDR3 loop reads CSVGEKPGTQYQETQYF. The DNA for the CDR3 is TGCAGCGTTGGGGAAAAACCCGGGACACAGTACCAAGAGACCCAGTACTTC.

This rearrangement joins TRBV9 to TRBJ2-5, with 13 bases lining up with TRBD2. The V and J ends lost 3 bases and 1 base, in that order; junction bases with no gene match: 6. Germline lookup yields CDR1 SGDLS and CDR2 YYNGEE. The length of the CDR3 is 17 residues. The CDR3 DNA is TGTGCCAGCAGCGCGCGGGGACTAGCGGGGAGCCAAGAGACCCAGTACTTC. It yields the protein CASSARGLAGSQETQYF.

There are many counts of this clonotype. V is TRBV4-1 and J is TRBJ2-7, with 7 bases fitting TRBD1. CDR3 length: 14 residues. V was clipped by 4 bases and J by 4 bases; unmatched bases: 7. Germline loops: CDR1 MGHRA, CDR2 YSYEKL. The CDR3 sequence: CASSRGQAAYEQYF. In DNA form, the CDR3 reads TGCGCCAGCAGCCGCGGACAGGCCGCATACGAGCAGTACTTC.

In this sample, this clonotype turned up a few times. This chain links TRBV5-6 with TRBJ1-6; TRBD1 matches 7 bases. CDR1 and CDR2 from the germline V gene are SGHDT and YYEEEE. J lost 10 bases, V lost 3 bases, and 7 bases had no gene match. The CDR3 covers 14 residues. The CDR3 region is CASSWEGAQSPLHF. The DNA for the CDR3 is TGTGCCAGCAGCTGGGAGGGGGCGCAATCACCCCTCCACTTT.

The chain uses TRBV27 and TRBJ2-2; D is ambiguous. Germline values: CDR1 MNHEY, CDR2 SMNVEV (reference sequence). V lost 7 bases, J lost 0 bases, and 6 bases lay in between. This CDR3 has 13 amino acids. The CDR3 sequence is CASMGSNTGELFF. The CDR3 DNA sequence: TGTGCCAGCATGGGGTCGAACACCGGGGAGCTGTTTTTT.

The chain employs TRBV28 and TRBJ2-2; D call uncertain. Germline V CDR1 and CDR2: MDHEN, SYDVKM. The CDR3 consists of 13 residues. The ends were cut back, 8 bases at V and 4 bases at J, with 11 bases in the middle. The CDR3 DNA sequence: TGTGCCAGCTATGAGCGAGTCACCGGGGAGCTGTTTTTT. It codes for CASYERVTGELFF.

CDR3 sequence (DNA): TGCAGTGCTAGAGGAGGACTAGCGGGGGGGCGAGAGCAGTTCTTC. Translating it yields CSARGGLAGGREQFF. The V call is TRBV20-1, the J call TRBJ2-1, with 15 bases fitting TRBD2. CDR1 DFQATT and CDR2 SNEGSKA come from the germline V gene (reference sequence). V shed 1 base and J 10 bases; nucleotides not matched to a gene: 5. CDR3 length equals 15 residues.

CDR3 sequence (DNA): TGTGCCAGCAGCCCGGACATGTCGCGCACTGAAGCTTTCTTT. Translated: CASSPDMSRTEAFF. This chain joins TRBV7-3 and TRBJ1-1; D perhaps matches TRBD1 (5 bases). The CDR3 spans 14 residues. CDR1 is SGHTA, CDR2 FQGTGA, per germline. V dropped 5 bases and J dropped 4 bases, with 14 bases sitting between them.

The J gene is TRBJ1-6, the V gene TRBV4-1; weak D call: TRBD1 (5 bases). V gave up 4 bases and J gave up 11 bases, with 15 bases separating them. The CDR3 length is 14 residues. CDR1 and CDR2 (germline): MGHRA, YSYEKL. CDR3 region: CASSRAGTSPPLHF. For the CDR3, the DNA is TGCGCCAGCAGCCGGGCAGGGACCTCCCCACCCCTCCACTTT.

This clonotype was observed a handful of times. The rearrangement joins TRBV27 to TRBJ1-6; 8 bases are shared with TRBD1. Losses at the gene ends were 5 bases for V and 9 bases for J; bases not matched to a gene: 6. This CDR3 is 14 amino acids long. The germline CDR1 and CDR2 sequences are MNHEY and SMNVEV (reference sequence). CDR3 protein: CASSKTGAISPLHF. For the CDR3, the DNA is TGTGCCAGCAGTAAGACAGGGGCCATTTCACCCCTCCACTTT.

This sequence joins TRBV6-5 and TRBJ1-1; 11 bases are shared with TRBD1. The trim removed 2 bases at V and 1 base at J, leaving 12 bases unmatched. The CDR3 extends over 19 amino acids. Germline V gene data show CDR1 as MNHEY and CDR2 as SVGAGI. DNA for the CDR3: TGTGCCAGCAGTTACAGGCCCGGACAGGGGGCTTCGGCGAACACTGAAGCTTTCTTT. Translated: CASSYRPGQGASANTEAFF.

In this sample, this clonotype turned up a few times. The genes are TRBV6-6 and TRBJ1-5, with D uncertain. Trimming took off 3 bases at V and 11 bases at J, with 20 bases between the two ends. The CDR3 loop spans 15 amino acids. Germline lookup yields CDR1 MNHNY and CDR2 SVGAGI (reference sequence). Written as DNA, the CDR3 is TGTGCCAGCAGTTATGGTCTGGGCCCTCAGGAAGCCCAGCATTTT. Protein sequence: CASSYGLGPQEAQHF.

This clonotype has more than one count but fewer than ten. V and J are TRBV7-2 and TRBJ1-2; D remains ambiguous. From germline, CDR1 is SGHTA and CDR2 FQGNSA. The CDR3 loop spans 13 amino acids. The V end was cut by 8 bases, the J end by 1 base, with 11 bases between. The CDR3 loop is CASVMSFNYGYTF. As DNA, the CDR3 is TGTGCCAGCGTGATGAGTTTTAACTATGGCTACACCTTC.

CDR3 in amino acids: CASSRQTGGGYQPQHF. CDR3 DNA: TGCGCCAGCAGCCGCCAAACAGGGGGTGGATATCAGCCCCAGCATTTT. V usage is TRBV4-1 and J usage is TRBJ1-5; 8 bases map to TRBD1. Germline CDR1 MGHRA, CDR2 YSYEKL. V was pared by 4 bases and J by 5 bases, with 10 bases of the junction left unmatched. This CDR3 comprises 16 residues.

This clonotype was counted between two and nine times. The chain uses TRBV4-1 and TRBJ2-5, with TRBD1 as a possible D gene (5 bases). The V and J ends lost 1 base and 4 bases respectively, with 16 bases between them. The CDR3 extends over 16 amino acids. Germline loops: CDR1 MGHRA, CDR2 YSYEKL. In nucleotides, the CDR3 is TGCGCCAGCAGCCAAGCCGCGACAGCCGACGGAGAGACCCAGTACTTC. Translated, it gives CASSQAATADGETQYF.

This chain uses TRBV4-2 with TRBJ2-3; 7 bases line up with TRBD2. The CDR3 spans 16 residues. V gave up 0 bases and J gave up 2 bases; unmatched junction bases: 5. Germline-derived CDR1 and CDR2 are LGHNA and YNFKEQ. The CDR3: CASSQDPGGSTDTQYF. CDR3 bases: TGTGCCAGCAGCCAAGATCCGGGAGGATCCACAGATACGCAGTATTTT.

This clonotype was detected only a few times. The chain combines TRBV6-5 with TRBJ2-3, with 9 positions matching TRBD2. CDR1 MNHEY and CDR2 SVGAGI come from the germline V gene. The junction had 6 bases not matched to a gene; V was cut back by 6 bases and J by 2 bases. This CDR3 region has 15 residues. The CDR3 nucleotides read TGTGCCAGCAGACGGGCTAGCGGGATCACAGATACGCAGTATTTT. Its protein is CASRRASGITDTQYF.

This clonotype was detected a few times. The chain has TRBV12-3 or TRBV12-4 and TRBJ1-4; 8 nucleotides match TRBD1. CDR3 length equals 15 residues. V lost 5 bases and J lost 7; bases outside the gene matches: 9. The CDR3 here is CASSPPGQEGEKLFF. CDR3 sequence (DNA): TGTGCCAGCAGTCCGCCGGGACAGGAGGGTGAAAAACTGTTTTTT.

This clonotype was detected many times. The rearrangement joins TRBV7-9 to TRBJ2-3, with 7 bases identical to TRBD1. The germline V gene has CDR1 SEHNR and CDR2 FQNEAQ (reference sequence). The CDR3 sequence is 15 residues long. Losses at the gene ends were 3 bases for V and 0 bases for J; bases not matched to a gene: 3. The CDR3 loop is CASSLQGESTDTQYF. The CDR3, as DNA: TGTGCCAGCAGCTTGCAGGGGGAAAGCACAGATACGCAGTATTTT.

This clonotype has a handful of counts. J is TRBJ1-1 and V is TRBV7-8; D gene uncertain. This CDR3 region has 13 residues. Germline loops: CDR1 SGHVS, CDR2 FQNEAQ. V lost 5 bases and J lost 3, with 10 bases in between. The CDR3 nucleotides are TGTGCCAGCAGCCACACCGGGTACACTGAAGCTTTCTTT. It codes for CASSHTGYTEAFF. Based on the CDR3 plus reference TRBV7-8 and TRBJ1-1, the full variable domain is GAGVSQSPRYKVAKRGQDVALRCDPISGHVSLFWYQQALGQGPEFLTYFQNEAQLDKSGLPSDRFFAERPEGSVSTLKIQRTQQEDSAVYLCASSHTGYTEAFFGQGTRLTVV.

This chain joins TRBV27 and TRBJ2-3, with TRBD2 matching 10 bases. Germline CDR1 is MNHEY and CDR2 is SMNVEV (reference sequence). CDR3 length equals 18 residues. V lost 2 bases and J lost 11; bases outside the gene matches: 19. CDR3 nucleotides: TGTGCCAGCAGTTTACGGGGACTAGCGCCCTTCCTAGGAGAAGTGCAGTATTTT. Translating gives CASSLRGLAPFLGEVQYF.

This clonotype was seen more than once but under ten times. V usage is TRBV6-1 and J usage is TRBJ2-1; D not certain. This CDR3 region has 14 residues. Between the trimmed V and J ends, which lost 7 bases and 10 bases, there was a span of 20 bases. CDR1 is MNHNS and CDR2 is SASEGT in the germline V gene. In DNA form, the CDR3 reads TGTGCCAGCACCTATACCGGGCTTGGGGTGGAGCAGTTCTTC. Translated, it gives CASTYTGLGVEQFF.

This clonotype was detected only a few times. The CDR3 loop reads CASSGHLSYEQYV. DNA for the CDR3: TGTGCCAGCAGCGGGCACCTCTCCTACGAGCAGTACGTC. The chain carries TRBV2 and TRBJ2-7; D unclear. The CDR3 is made up of 13 amino acids. V gave up 6 bases and J gave up 0 bases, with 9 bases separating them. Germline values: CDR1 SNHLY, CDR2 FYNNEI.

Only a few counts were recorded for this clonotype. J is TRBJ2-1 and V is TRBV7-9; 7 nucleotides agree with TRBD1. Germline CDR1 SEHNR, CDR2 FQNEAQ (reference sequence). The CDR3 length is 16 residues. With 2 bases clipped from V and 5 bases from J, the junction kept 9 bases outside the gene matches. The chain's CDR3 is CASSLFLDRAHNEQFF. DNA of the CDR3: TGTGCCAGCAGCTTATTTCTCGACAGGGCACACAATGAGCAGTTCTTC.

The count of this clonotype is one. The chain employs TRBV9 and TRBJ2-7, with 7 nucleotides matching TRBD2. From germline, CDR1 is SGDLS and CDR2 YYNGEE. This CDR3 region has 13 residues. Losses at the gene ends were 6 bases for V and 4 bases for J; bases not matched to a gene: 7. This CDR3 is CASTLGGGYEQYV. Written as DNA, the CDR3 is TGTGCCAGCACCCTGGGGGGGGGGTACGAGCAGTACGTC.